This T cell receptor beta chain was captured in a study of human T cells and chemical hapten exposure. Using its own MiXCR run on the RACE reads, TCRdb lists one record per CDR3 protein. The table lists roughly 250,000 distinct CDR3 sequences, 8.6% of them singletons, with 2% to 3% in the top ten. In its sample, this clonotype was seen a few times. As yet, its antigen is unknown. Study conclusions and caveats: Expanded TCRs showed more large CDR3 clusters than pre-sensitization or healthy control sets. Given that the donors had alopecia, their immune response may differ from that seen in healthy people.

This CDR3 contains 12 residues. V lost 6 bases, J lost 4 bases, and 10 bases lay in between. In germline, CDR1 is SQVTM, CDR2 ANQGSEA. Indicated time point: pre-sensitization, week 0. Stated treatment: therapeutic diphenylcyclopropenone sensitization with weekly scalp DPC. This clonotype originated in a woman aged 40-49 years with alopecia areata. Some clones in this sample may be carry-over from other donors' samples. V gene TRBV29-1 combines with J gene TRBJ2-1, with D hard to call. Here the sequenced sample was whole blood, taken in connection with sensitization to the hapten diphenylcyclopropenone (DPC). The CDR3 DNA reads as TGCAGCGTAGAACCGACTTACAATGAGCAGTTCTTC. This sequence encodes CSVEPTYNEQFF.